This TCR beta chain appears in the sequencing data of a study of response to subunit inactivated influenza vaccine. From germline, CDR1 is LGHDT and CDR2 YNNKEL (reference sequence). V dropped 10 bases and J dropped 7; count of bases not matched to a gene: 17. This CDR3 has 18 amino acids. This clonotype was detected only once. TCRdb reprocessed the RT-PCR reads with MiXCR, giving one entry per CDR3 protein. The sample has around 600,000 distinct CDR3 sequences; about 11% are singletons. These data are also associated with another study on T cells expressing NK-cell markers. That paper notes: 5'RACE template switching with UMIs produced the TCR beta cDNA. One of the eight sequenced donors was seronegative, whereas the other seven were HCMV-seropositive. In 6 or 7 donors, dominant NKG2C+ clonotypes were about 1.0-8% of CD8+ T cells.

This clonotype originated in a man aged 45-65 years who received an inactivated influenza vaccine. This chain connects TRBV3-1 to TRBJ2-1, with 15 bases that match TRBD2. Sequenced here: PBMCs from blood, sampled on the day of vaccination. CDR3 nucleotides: TGTGCCATCAGTTTAGGAGGGACTAGCGGGGGGATCAGGAATGAGCAGTTCTTC. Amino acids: CAISLGGTSGGIRNEQFF.